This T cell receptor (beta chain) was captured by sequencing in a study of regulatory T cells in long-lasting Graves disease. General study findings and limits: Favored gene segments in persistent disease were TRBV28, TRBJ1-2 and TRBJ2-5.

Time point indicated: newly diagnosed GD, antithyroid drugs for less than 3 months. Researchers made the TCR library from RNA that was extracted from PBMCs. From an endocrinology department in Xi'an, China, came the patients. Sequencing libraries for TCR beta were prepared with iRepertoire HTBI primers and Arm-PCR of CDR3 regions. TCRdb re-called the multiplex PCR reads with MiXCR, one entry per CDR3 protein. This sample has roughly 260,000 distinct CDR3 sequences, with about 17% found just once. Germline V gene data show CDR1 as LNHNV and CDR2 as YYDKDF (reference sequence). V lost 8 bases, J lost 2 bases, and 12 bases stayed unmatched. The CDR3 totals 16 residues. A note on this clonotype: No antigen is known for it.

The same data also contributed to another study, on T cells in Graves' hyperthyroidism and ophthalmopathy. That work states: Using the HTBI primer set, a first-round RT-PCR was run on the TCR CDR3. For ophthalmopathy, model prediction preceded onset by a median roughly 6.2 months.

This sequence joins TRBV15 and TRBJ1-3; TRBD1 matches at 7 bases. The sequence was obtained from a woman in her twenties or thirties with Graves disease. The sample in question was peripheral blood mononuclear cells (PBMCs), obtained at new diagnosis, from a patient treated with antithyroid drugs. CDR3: CATRTGLQGPGNTIYF. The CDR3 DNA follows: TGTGCCACCCGGACCGGACTACAGGGGCCTGGAAACACCATATATTTT.